This TCR beta chain stems from a study of T cells in Graves' hyperthyroidism and ophthalmopathy. The CDR3 is made up of 17 amino acids. Germline values: CDR1 SNHLY, CDR2 FYNNEI. V gave up 6 bases and J gave up 0 bases; unmatched junction bases: 7. This clonotype was detected ten times or more. RNA transcripts were the template for amplifying TCR beta CDR3 regions. TCR CDR3 underwent first-round RT-PCR with the HTBI primer set. Using its own MiXCR run on the multiplex PCR reads, TCRdb lists one record per CDR3 protein. Among 700,000 or so distinct CDR3 sequences listed, about 14% were seen once. The sample comprised blood. This TCR was sampled from a woman aged 45-59 years with Graves' ophthalmopathy. J is TRBJ2-3 and V is TRBV2, with TRBD2 matching 12 bases. CDR3 sequence: CASSYGLAGSSTDTQYF. The CDR3 bases are TGTGCCAGCAGCTACGGACTAGCGGGGTCTAGCACAGATACGCAGTATTTT.